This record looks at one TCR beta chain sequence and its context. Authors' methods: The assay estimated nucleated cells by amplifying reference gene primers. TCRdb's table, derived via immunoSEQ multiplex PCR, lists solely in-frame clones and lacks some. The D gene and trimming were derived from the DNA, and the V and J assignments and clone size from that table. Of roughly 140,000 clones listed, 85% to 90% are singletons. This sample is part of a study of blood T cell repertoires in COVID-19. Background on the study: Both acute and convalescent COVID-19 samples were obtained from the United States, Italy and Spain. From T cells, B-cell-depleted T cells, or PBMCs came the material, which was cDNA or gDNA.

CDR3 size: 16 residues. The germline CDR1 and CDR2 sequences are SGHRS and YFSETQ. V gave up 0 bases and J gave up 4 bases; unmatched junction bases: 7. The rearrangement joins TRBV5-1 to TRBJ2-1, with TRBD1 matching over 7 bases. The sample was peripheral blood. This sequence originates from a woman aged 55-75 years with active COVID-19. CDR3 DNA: TGCGCCAGCAGCTTGGCCCCGGGACAGCAATACAATGAGCAGTTCTTC. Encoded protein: CASSLAPGQQYNEQFF.